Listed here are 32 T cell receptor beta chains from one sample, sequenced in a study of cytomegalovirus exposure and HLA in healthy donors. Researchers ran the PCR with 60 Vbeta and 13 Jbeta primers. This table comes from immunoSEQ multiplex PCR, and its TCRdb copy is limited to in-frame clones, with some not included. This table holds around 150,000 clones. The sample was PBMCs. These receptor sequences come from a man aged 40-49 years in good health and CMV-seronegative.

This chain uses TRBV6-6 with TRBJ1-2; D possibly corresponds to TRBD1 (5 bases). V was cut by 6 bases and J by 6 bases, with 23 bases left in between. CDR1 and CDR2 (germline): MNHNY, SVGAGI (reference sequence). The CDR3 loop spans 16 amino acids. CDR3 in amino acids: CASSDRGQGVMNGYTF. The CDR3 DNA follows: TGTGCCAGCAGCGACAGAGGCCAAGGGGTGATGAATGGCTACACCTTC.

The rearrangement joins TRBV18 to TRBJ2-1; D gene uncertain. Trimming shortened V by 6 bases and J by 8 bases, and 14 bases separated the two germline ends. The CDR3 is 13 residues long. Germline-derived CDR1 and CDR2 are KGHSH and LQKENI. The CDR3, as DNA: TGTGCCAGCTCCTTCTGGCTCGCAGATGAGCAGTTCTTC. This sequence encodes CASSFWLADEQFF.

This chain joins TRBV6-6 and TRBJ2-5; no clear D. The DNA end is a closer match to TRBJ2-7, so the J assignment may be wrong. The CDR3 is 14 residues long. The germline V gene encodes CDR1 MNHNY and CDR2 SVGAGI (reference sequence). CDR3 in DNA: TGTGCCAGCAGTTACTCGTCAGGCTCCTACGAGCAGTACTTC. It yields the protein CASSYSSGSYEQYF.

CDR3 residues: CASSLKAGQGHHEQYF. CDR3 DNA sequence: TGTGCCAGCAGCTTGAAGGCTGGGCAGGGCCACCACGAGCAGTACTTC. The chain recombines TRBV7-3 with TRBJ2-7; D is possibly TRBD1 (5 bases). The CDR3 has 16 amino acids. The V and J ends lost 3 bases and 5 bases respectively, with 20 bases between them. CDR1 is SGHTA and CDR2 is FQGTGA in the germline V gene.

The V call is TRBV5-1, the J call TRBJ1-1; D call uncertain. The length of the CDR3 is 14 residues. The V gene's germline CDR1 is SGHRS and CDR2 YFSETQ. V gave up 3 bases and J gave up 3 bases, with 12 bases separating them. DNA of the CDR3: TGCGCCAGCAGCTCGGAAGGAGGCTACACTGAAGCTTTCTTT. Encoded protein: CASSSEGGYTEAFF.

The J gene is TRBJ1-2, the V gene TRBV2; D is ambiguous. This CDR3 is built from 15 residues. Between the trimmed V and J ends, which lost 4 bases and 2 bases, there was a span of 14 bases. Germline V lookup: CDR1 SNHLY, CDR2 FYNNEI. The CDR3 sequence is CASSGSPSGNYGYTF. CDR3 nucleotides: TGTGCCAGCAGTGGGAGCCCAAGCGGGAACTATGGCTACACCTTC.

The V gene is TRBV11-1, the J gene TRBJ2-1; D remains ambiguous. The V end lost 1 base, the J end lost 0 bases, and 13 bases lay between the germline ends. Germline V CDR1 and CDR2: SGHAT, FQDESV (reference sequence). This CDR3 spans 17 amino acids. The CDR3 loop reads CASSLELPGGSYNEQFF. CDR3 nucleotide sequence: TGTGCCAGCAGCTTAGAACTTCCCGGCGGCTCCTACAATGAGCAGTTCTTC.

The CDR3 DNA follows: TGTGCCAGCAGCGCGGGACTAGCGGCTTGGGGGGAGCAGTTCTTC. Translation gives CASSAGLAAWGEQFF. The rearrangement links TRBV5-6 to TRBJ2-1; 11 bases map to TRBD2. The CDR3 totals 15 residues. Germline CDR1 is SGHDT and CDR2 is YYEEEE. Losses at the gene ends were 4 bases for V and 10 bases for J; bases not matched to a gene: 10.

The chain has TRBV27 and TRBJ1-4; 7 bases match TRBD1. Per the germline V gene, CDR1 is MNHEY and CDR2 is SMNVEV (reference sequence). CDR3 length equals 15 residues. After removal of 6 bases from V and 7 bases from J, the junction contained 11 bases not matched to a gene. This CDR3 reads CASSVTGTASEKLFF. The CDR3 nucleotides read TGTGCCAGCAGCGTGACCGGGACAGCCTCTGAAAAACTGTTTTTT. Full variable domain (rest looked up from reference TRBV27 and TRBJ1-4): EAQVTQNPRYLITVTGKKLTVTCSQNMNHEYMSWYRQDPGLGLRQIYYSMNVEVTDKGDVPEGYKVSRKEKRNFPLILESPSPNQTSLYFCASSVTGTASEKLFFGSGTQLSVL.

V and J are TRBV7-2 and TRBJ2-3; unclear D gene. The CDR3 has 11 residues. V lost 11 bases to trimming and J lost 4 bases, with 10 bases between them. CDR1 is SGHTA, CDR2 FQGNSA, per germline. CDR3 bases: TGTGCCCAGGTGCCGGCAGATACGCAGTATTTT. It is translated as CAQVPADTQYF.

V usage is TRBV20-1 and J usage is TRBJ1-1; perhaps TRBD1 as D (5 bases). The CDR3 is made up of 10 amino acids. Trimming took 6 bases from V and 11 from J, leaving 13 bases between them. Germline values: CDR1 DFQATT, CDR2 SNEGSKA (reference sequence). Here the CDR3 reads CSASGLRAFF. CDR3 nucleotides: TGCAGTGCGTCGGGACTCAGGGCTTTCTTT.

DNA for the CDR3: TGTGCCAGCAGCCCAAGACTAGACAGCTCCTACGAGCAGTACTTC. This translates into CASSPRLDSSYEQYF. The gene calls are TRBV7-2 and TRBJ2-7; TRBD2 might be the D (6 bases). Trimming shortened V by 5 bases and J by 0 bases, and 14 bases separated the two germline ends. Per germline, CDR1 SGHTA and CDR2 FQGNSA. This CDR3 is built from 15 residues.

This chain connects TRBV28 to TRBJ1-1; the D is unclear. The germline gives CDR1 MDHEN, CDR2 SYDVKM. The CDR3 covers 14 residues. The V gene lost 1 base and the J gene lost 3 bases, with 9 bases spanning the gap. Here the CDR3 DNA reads TGTGCCAGCAGTTTATTGGTGCGGGACACTGAAGCTTTCTTT. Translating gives CASSLLVRDTEAFF.

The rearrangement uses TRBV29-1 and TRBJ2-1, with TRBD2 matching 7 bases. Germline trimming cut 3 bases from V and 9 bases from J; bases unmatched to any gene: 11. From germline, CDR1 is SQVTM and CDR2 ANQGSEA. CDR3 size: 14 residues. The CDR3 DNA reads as TGCAGCGTTGACGAGGGTAGGGGCGGGAGTGAGCAGTTCTTC. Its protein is CSVDEGRGGSEQFF.

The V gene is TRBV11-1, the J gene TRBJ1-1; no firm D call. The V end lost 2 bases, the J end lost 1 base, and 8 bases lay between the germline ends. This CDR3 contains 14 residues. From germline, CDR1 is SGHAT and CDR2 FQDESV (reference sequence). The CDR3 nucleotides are TGTGCCAGCAGCTTACGGGGAGGGAACACTGAAGCTTTCTTT. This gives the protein CASSLRGGNTEAFF. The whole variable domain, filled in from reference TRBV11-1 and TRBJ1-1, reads EAEVAQSPRYKITEKSQAVAFWCDPISGHATLYWYRQILGQGPELLVQFQDESVVDDSQLPKDRFSAERLKGVDSTLKIQPAELGDSAMYLCASSLRGGNTEAFFGQGTRLTVV.

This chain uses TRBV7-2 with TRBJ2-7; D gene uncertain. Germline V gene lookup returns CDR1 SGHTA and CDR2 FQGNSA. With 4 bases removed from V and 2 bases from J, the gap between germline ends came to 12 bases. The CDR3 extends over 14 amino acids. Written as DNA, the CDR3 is TGTGCCAGCAGCTCAGACCGGGTCACCTACGAGCAGTACTTC. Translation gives CASSSDRVTYEQYF.

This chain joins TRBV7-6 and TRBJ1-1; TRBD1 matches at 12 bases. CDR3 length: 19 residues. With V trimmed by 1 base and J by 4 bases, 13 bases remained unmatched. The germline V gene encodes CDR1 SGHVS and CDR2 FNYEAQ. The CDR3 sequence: CASSLGPPGQGARGTEAFF. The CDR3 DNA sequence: TGTGCCAGCAGCTTAGGCCCCCCGGGACAGGGGGCGCGGGGCACTGAAGCTTTCTTT.

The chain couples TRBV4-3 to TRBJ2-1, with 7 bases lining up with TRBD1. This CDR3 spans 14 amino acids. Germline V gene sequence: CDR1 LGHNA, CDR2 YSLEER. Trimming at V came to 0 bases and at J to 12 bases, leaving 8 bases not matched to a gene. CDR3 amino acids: CASSQDTSTGRQFF. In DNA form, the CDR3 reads TGCGCCAGCAGCCAAGATACTTCGACAGGGCGGCAGTTCTTC.

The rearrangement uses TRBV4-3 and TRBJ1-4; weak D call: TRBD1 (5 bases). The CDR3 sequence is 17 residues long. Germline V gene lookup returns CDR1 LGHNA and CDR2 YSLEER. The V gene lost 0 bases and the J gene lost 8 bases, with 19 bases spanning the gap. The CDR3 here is CASSQEGIFGAGEKLFF. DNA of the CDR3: TGCGCCAGCAGCCAAGAAGGGATTTTTGGGGCAGGGGAAAAACTGTTTTTT.

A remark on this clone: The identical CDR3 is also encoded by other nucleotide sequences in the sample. The CDR3 protein is CASSQDSNYGYTF. In DNA form, the CDR3 reads TGTGCCAGCAGCCAGGACAGCAACTATGGCTACACCTTC. The V gene is TRBV6-6, the J gene TRBJ1-2; D might be TRBD1 (6 bases). CDR3 length: 13 amino acids. V was pared by 6 bases and J by 2 bases, with 10 bases between. CDR1 is MNHNY and CDR2 is SVGAGI in the germline V gene (reference sequence).

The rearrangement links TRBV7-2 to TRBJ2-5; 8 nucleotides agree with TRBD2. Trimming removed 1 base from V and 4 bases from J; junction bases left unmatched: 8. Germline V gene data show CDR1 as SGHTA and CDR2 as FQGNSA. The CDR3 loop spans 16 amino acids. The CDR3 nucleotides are TGTGCCAGCAGCTTAGGAGAGGGACTAGGGGGAGAGACCCAGTACTTC. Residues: CASSLGEGLGGETQYF.

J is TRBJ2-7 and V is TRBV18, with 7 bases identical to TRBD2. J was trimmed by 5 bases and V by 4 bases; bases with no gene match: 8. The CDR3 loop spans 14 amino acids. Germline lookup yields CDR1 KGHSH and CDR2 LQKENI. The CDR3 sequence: CASSLQRESHEQYF. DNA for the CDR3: TGTGCCAGCTCACTTCAGCGGGAATCCCACGAGCAGTACTTC.

The CDR3 region has the DNA TGTGCCAGCAGCTTAAATGCAGGGGGCGGGGAGACCCAGTACTTC. Its translation is CASSLNAGGGETQYF. The rearrangement links TRBV7-9 to TRBJ2-5; 8 nucleotides line up with TRBD1. Per germline, CDR1 SEHNR and CDR2 FQNEAQ (reference sequence). The CDR3 extends over 15 amino acids. The V segment lost 2 bases and the J segment 5 bases; nucleotides outside the gene matches: 7.

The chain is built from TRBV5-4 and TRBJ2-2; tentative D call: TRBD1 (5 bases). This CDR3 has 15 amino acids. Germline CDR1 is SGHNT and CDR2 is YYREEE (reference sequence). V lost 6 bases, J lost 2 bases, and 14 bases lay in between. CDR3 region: CASKYVGRNTGELFF. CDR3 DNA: TGTGCCAGCAAGTACGTGGGGCGAAACACCGGGGAGCTGTTTTTT.

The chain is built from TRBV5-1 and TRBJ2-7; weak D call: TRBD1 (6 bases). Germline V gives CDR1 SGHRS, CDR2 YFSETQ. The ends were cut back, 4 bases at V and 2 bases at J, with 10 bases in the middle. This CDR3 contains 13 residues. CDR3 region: CASSKDSTYEQYF. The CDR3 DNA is TGCGCCAGCAGCAAGGACAGCACCTACGAGCAGTACTTC.

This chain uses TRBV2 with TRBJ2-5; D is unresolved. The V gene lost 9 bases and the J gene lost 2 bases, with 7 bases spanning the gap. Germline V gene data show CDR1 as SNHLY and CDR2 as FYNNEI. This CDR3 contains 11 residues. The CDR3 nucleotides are TGTGCCAGGAGCACGCAAGAGACCCAGTACTTC. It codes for CARSTQETQYF.

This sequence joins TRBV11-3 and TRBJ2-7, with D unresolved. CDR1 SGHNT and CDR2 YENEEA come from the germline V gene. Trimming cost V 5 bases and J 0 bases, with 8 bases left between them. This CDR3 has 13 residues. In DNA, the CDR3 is TGTGCCAGCAGCGCACAGAGCTCCTACGAGCAGTACTTC. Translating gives CASSAQSSYEQYF.

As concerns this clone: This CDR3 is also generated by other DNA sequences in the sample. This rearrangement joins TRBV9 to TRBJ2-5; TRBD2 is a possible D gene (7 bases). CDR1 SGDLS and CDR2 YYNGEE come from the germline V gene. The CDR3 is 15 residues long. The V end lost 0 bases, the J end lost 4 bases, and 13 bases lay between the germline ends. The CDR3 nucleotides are TGTGCCAGCAGCGTAGGGGGGGGGCCTATAGAGACCCAGTACTTC. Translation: CASSVGGGPIETQYF.

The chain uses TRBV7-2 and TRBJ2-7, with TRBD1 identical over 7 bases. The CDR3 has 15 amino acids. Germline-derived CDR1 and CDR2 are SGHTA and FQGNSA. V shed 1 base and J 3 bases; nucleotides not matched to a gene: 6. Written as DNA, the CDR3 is TGTGCCAGCAGCTTAGACAGGGGACCCCTCTACGAGCAGTACTTC. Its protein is CASSLDRGPLYEQYF. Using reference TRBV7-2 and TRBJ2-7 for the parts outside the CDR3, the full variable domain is GAGVSQSPSNKVTEKGKDVELRCDPISGHTALYWYRQSLGQGLEFLIYFQGNSAPDKSGLPSDRFSAERTGGSVSTLTIQRTQQEDSAVYLCASSLDRGPLYEQYFGPGTRLTVT.

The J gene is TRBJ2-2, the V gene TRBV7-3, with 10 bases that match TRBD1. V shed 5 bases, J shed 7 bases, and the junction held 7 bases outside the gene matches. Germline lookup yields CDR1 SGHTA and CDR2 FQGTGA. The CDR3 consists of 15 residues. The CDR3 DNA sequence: TGTGCCAGCAGCGCGACAGGGGGCCAGGGCGGGGAGCTGTTTTTT. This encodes CASSATGGQGGELFF.

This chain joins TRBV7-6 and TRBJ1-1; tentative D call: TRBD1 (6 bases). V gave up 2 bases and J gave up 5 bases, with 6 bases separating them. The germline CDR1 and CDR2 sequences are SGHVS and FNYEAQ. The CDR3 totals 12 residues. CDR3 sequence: CASSLRGTEAFF. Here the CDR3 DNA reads TGTGCCAGCAGCTTAAGGGGGACTGAAGCTTTCTTT.

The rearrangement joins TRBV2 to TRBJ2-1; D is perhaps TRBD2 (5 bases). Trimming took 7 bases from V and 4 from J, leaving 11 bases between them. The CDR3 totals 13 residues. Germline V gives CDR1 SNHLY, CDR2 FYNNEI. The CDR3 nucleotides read TGTGCCAGCAACCCCGGGAAGTACAATGAGCAGTTCTTC. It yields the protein CASNPGKYNEQFF.